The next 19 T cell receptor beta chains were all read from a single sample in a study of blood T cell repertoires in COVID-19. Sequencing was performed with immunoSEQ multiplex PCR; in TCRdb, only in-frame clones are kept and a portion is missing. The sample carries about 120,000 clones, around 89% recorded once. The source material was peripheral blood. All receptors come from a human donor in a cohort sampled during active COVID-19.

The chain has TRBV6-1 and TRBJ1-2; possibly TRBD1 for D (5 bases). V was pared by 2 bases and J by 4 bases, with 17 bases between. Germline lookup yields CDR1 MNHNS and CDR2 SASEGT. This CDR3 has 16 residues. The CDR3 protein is CASSERTGGSGYGYTF. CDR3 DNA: TGTGCCAGCAGTGAACGGACGGGGGGGTCAGGCTATGGCTACACCTTC.

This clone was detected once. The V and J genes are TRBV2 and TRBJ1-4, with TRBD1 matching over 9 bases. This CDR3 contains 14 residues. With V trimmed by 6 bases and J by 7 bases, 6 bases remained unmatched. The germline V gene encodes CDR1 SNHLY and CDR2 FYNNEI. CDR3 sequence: CASSDRGFSEKLFF. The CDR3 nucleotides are TGTGCCAGCAGCGACAGGGGGTTTAGTGAAAAACTGTTTTTT. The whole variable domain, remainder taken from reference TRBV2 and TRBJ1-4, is EPEVTQTPSHQVTQMGQEVILRCVPISNHLYFYWYRQILGQKVEFLVSFYNNEISEKSEIFDDQFSVERPDGSNFTLKIRSTKLEDSAMYFCASSDRGFSEKLFFGSGTQLSVL.

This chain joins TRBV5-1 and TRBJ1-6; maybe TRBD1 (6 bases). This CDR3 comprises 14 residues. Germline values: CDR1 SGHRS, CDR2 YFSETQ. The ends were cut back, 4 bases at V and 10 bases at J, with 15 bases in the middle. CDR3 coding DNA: TGCGCCAGCAGCATCCCGGGACAAGGATCACCCCTCCACTTT. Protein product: CASSIPGQGSPLHF.

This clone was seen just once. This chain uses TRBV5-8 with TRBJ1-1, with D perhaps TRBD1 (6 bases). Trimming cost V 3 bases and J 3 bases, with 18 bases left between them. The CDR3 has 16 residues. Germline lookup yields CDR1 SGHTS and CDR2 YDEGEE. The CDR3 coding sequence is TGTGCCAGCAGCTCCGGGACACCACTGGGGGACACTGAAGCTTTCTTT. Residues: CASSSGTPLGDTEAFF. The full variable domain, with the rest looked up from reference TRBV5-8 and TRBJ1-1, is EAGVTQSPTHLIKTRGQQATLRCSPISGHTSVYWYQQALGLGLQFLLWYDEGEERNRGNFPPRFSGRQFPNYSSELNVNALELEDSALYLCASSSGTPLGDTEAFFGQGTRLTVV.

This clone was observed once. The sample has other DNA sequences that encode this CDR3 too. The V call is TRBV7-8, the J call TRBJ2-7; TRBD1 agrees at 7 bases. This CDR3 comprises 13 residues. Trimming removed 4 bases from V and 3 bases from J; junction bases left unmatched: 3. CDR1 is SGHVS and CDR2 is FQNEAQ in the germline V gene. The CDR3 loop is CASSSRDSYEQYF. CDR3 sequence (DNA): TGTGCCAGCAGCTCACGGGACAGCTACGAGCAGTACTTC.

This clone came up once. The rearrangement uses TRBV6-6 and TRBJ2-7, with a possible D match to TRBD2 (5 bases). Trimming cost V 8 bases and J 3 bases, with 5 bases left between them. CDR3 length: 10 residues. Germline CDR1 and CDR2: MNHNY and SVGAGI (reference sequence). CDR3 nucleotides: TGTGCCAGCCGGGGCTACGAGCAGTACTTC. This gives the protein CASRGYEQYF.

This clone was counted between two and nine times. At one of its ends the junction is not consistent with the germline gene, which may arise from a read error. The CDR3 loop is CASSLAVRGYEQYF. DNA of the CDR3: TGTGCCAGCAGCCTAGCGGTTAGGGGATACGAGCAGTACTTC. V is TRBV7-9 and J is TRBJ2-7, with 7 bases matching TRBD2. The CDR3 length is 14 residues. CDR1 is SEHNR and CDR2 is FQNEAQ in the germline V gene (reference sequence).

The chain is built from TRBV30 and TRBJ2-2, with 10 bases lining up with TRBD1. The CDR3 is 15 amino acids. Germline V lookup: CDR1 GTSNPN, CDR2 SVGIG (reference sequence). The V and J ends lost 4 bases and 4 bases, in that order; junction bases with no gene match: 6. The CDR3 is CAWTLGQGVTGELFF. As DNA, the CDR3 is TGTGCCTGGACCCTTGGACAGGGGGTCACCGGGGAGCTGTTTTTT.

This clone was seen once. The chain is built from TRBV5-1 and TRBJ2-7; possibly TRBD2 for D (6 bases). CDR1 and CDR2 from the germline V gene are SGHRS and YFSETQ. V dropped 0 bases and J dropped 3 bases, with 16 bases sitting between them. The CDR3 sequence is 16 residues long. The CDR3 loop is CASSLVGGTLIYEQYF. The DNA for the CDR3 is TGCGCCAGCAGCTTGGTCGGGGGTACCCTAATCTACGAGCAGTACTTC.

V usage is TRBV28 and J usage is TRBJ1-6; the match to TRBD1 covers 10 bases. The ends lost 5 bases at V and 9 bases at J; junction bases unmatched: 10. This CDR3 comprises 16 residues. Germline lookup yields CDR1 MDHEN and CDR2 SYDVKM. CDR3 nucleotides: TGTGCCAGCAGTGACCCGGGACAGGGGAGAACTTCACCCCTCCACTTT. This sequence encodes CASSDPGQGRTSPLHF.

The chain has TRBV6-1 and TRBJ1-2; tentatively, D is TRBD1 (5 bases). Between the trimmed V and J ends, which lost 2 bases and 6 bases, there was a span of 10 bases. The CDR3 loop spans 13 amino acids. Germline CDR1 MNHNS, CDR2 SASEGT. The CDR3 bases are TGTGCCAGCAGTGAACGGACATGGGATGGCTACACCTTC. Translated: CASSERTWDGYTF.

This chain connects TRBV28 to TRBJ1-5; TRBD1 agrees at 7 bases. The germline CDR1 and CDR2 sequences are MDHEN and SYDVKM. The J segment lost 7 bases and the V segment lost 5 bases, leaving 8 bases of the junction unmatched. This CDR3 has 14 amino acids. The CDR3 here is CASSPYGGGQPQHF. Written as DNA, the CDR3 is TGTGCCAGCAGTCCATACGGAGGGGGCCAGCCCCAGCATTTT.

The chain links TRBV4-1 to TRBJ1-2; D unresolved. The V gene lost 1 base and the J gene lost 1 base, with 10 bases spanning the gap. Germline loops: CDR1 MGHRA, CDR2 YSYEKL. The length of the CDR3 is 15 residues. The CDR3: CASSQVAQLNYGYTF. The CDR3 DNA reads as TGCGCCAGCAGCCAAGTAGCGCAGCTTAACTATGGCTACACCTTC.

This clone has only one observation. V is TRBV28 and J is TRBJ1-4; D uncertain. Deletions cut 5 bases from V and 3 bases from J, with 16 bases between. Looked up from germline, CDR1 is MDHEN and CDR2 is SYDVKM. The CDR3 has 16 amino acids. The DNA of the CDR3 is TGTGCCAGCAGTAACCTTGGGCGGGCCCCTAATGAAAAACTGTTTTTT. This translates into CASSNLGRAPNEKLFF.

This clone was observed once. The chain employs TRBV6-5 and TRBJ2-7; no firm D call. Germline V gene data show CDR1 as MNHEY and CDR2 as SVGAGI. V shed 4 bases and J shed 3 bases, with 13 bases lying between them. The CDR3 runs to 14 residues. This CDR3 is CASSLTPLNYEQYF. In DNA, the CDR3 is TGTGCCAGCAGTTTGACACCCTTAAACTACGAGCAGTACTTC.

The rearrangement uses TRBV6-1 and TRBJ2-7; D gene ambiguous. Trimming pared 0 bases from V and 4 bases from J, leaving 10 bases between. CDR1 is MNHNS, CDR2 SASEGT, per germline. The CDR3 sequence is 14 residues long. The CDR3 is CASSEAAGPYEQYF. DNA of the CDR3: TGTGCCAGCAGTGAAGCGGCAGGTCCATACGAGCAGTACTTC.

The CDR3 here is CASSLGYSSYEQYF. Here the CDR3 DNA reads TGTGCCAGCAGCTTAGGGTACAGCTCCTACGAGCAGTACTTC. The V and J genes are TRBV7-2 and TRBJ2-7; D not resolved. This CDR3 is built from 14 residues. V gave up 1 base and J gave up 0 bases, with 7 bases separating them. Germline CDR1 and CDR2: SGHTA and FQGNSA.

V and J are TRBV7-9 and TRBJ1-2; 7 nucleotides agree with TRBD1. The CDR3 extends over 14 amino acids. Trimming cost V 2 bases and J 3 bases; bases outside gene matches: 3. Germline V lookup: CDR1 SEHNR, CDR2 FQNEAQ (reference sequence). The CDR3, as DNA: TGTGCCAGCAGCTTAACCAGGGGGGACTATGGCTACACCTTC. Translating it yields CASSLTRGDYGYTF.

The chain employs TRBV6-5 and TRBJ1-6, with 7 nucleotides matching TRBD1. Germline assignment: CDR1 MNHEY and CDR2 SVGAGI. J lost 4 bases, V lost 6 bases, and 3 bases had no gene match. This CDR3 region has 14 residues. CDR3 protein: CASSRDSYNSPLHF. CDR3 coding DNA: TGTGCCAGCAGCCGGGACAGTTATAATTCACCCCTCCACTTT.